Shown below are 8 T cell receptor beta chains from a single sample sequenced in a study of blood T cell repertoires in COVID-19. This table comes from immunoSEQ multiplex PCR, and its TCRdb copy is limited to in-frame clones, with some not included. Counted here are around 93,000 clones, 75% to 90% occurring once; the ten biggest clones make up 11%. Sequences were obtained from peripheral blood. These receptors originate from an older man with acute or convalescent COVID-19.

The chain recombines TRBV29-1 with TRBJ1-2, with TRBD1 as a possible D gene (6 bases). Germline V gene sequence: CDR1 SQVTM, CDR2 ANQGSEA. This CDR3 is built from 13 residues. Trimming took 6 bases from V and 9 from J, leaving 20 bases between them. For the CDR3, the DNA is TGCAGCGTCCTCGGCGAGGGGGAGGGAAGCTACACCTTC. It yields the protein CSVLGEGEGSYTF. Drawing the rest from reference TRBV29-1 and TRBJ1-2, the complete variable domain is SAVISQKPSRDICQRGTSLTIQCQVDSQVTMMFWYRQQPGQSLTLIATANQGSEATYESGFVIDKFPISRPNLTFSTLTVSNMSPEDSSIYLCSVLGEGEGSYTFGSGTRLTVV.

This CDR3 reads CASSSGTSFSGETQYF. The CDR3 DNA reads TGTGCCAGCAGCTCCGGGACTAGCTTCTCTGGGGAGACCCAGTACTTC. This chain joins TRBV5-5 and TRBJ2-5; 9 bases fit TRBD2. CDR1 and CDR2 from the germline V gene are SGHKS and YYEKEE (reference sequence). The CDR3 is made up of 16 amino acids. The trim removed 3 bases at V and 5 bases at J, leaving 11 bases unmatched.

This clone was seen a few times. This chain connects TRBV9 to TRBJ1-5, with 10 nucleotides matching TRBD1. This CDR3 contains 15 residues. V gave up 0 bases and J gave up 7 bases; unmatched junction bases: 4. Germline V CDR1 and CDR2: SGDLS, YYNGEE. The CDR3 region is CASSVGDRGGQPQHF. CDR3 nucleotides: TGTGCCAGCAGCGTAGGGGACAGGGGTGGACAGCCCCAGCATTTT.

The rearrangement uses TRBV30 and TRBJ1-4; TRBD1 is a possible D gene (6 bases). With 5 bases removed from V and 5 bases from J, the gap between germline ends came to 15 bases. The CDR3 runs to 14 residues. The germline gives CDR1 GTSNPN, CDR2 SVGIG (reference sequence). Written as DNA, the CDR3 is TGTGCCTGGGAGCAAGACAGGAAGAATGAAAAACTGTTTTTT. It yields the protein CAWEQDRKNEKLFF.

The chain uses TRBV6-1 and TRBJ1-2; 9 nucleotides align to TRBD1. The CDR3 is made up of 15 amino acids. Looked up from germline, CDR1 is MNHNS and CDR2 is SASEGT. V shed 3 bases and J 7 bases; nucleotides not matched to a gene: 9. The CDR3 here is CASSEGQGTGLGYTF. CDR3 DNA: TGTGCCAGCAGTGAGGGACAGGGCACGGGCCTTGGCTACACCTTC.

A few counts support this clone. The V and J genes are TRBV5-1 and TRBJ2-5; 14 positions match TRBD2. The CDR3 loop spans 17 amino acids. The junction had 6 bases not matched to a gene; V was cut back by 0 bases and J by 5 bases. Germline CDR1 and CDR2: SGHRS and YFSETQ. The CDR3 DNA sequence: TGCGCCAGCAGCTTGGGGACTAGCGGGGGGACGGGGGAGACCCAGTACTTC. Translating gives CASSLGTSGGTGETQYF.

The chain has TRBV27 and TRBJ1-1, with D unclear. Trimming took off 6 bases at V and 4 bases at J, with 15 bases between the two ends. The CDR3 consists of 14 residues. Germline V gene data show CDR1 as MNHEY and CDR2 as SMNVEV (reference sequence). The CDR3 here is CASRPERVSTEAFF. In DNA form, the CDR3 reads TGTGCCAGCAGACCAGAGAGGGTGAGCACTGAAGCTTTCTTT.

The V and J genes are TRBV10-3 and TRBJ1-1; 8 bases map to TRBD1. Germline CDR1 reads ENHRY; CDR2 reads SYGVKD. The CDR3 is 14 residues long. V shed 2 bases and J 3 bases; nucleotides not matched to a gene: 2. The chain's CDR3 is CAISEGQGDTEAFF. DNA of the CDR3: TGTGCCATCAGTGAGGGACAGGGTGACACTGAAGCTTTCTTT.